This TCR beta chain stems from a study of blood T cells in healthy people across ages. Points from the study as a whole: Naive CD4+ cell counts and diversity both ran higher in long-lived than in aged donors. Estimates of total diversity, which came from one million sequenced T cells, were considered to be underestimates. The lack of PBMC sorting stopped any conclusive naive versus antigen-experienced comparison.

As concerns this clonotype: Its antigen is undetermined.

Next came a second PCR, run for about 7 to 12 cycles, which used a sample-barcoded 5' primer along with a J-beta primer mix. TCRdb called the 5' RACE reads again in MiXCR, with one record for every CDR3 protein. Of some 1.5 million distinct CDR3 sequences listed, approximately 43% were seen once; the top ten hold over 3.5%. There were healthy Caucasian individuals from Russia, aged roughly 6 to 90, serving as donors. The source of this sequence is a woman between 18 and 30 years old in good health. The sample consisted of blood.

The CDR3 DNA is TGCAGTGGCTCACAGGGGGCGCGGTATGGCTACACCTTC. Amino acids: CSGSQGARYGYTF. The gene calls are TRBV20-1 and TRBJ1-2, with 9 bases lining up with TRBD1. The germline CDR1 and CDR2 sequences are DFQATT and SNEGSKA (reference sequence). V dropped 7 bases and J dropped 5; count of bases not matched to a gene: 8. The CDR3 has 13 amino acids.